This T cell receptor (beta chain) was identified during a study of OX40 agonist ivuxolimab in advanced cancers. As for the study in general: A diagnosis of hepatocellular carcinoma, melanoma, renal cell or head and neck cancer was present in dose-escalation patients. Study results and limitations: Dose levels from 0.1 to 3.0 mg/kg saw CD4+ and CD8+ blood T cells expand clonally by week 6.

This clone occurred once. The antigen is unknown. V gave up 0 bases and J gave up 4 bases; unmatched junction bases: 6. CDR3 length equals 15 residues. In germline, CDR1 is SGHRS, CDR2 YFSETQ. Measured with immunoSEQ multiplex PCR; TCRdb has only the in-frame clones, and not every one. The repertoire includes 55,000 to 90,000 clones, about 86% of them detected once, and around 2.3% sits in the top ten. The clonotype originates from an adult with an advanced solid tumor such as melanoma, head and neck, liver or kidney cancer. The sequencing here drew on CD4+ or CD8+ T cells sorted from blood, taken in a trial of the OX40 agonist ivuxolimab. The chain links TRBV5-1 to TRBJ1-2, with 7 bases identical to TRBD1. The CDR3 nucleotides read TGCGCCAGCAGCTTGGACCCACGGGACAGCTATGGCTACACCTTC. Amino acids: CASSLDPRDSYGYTF.